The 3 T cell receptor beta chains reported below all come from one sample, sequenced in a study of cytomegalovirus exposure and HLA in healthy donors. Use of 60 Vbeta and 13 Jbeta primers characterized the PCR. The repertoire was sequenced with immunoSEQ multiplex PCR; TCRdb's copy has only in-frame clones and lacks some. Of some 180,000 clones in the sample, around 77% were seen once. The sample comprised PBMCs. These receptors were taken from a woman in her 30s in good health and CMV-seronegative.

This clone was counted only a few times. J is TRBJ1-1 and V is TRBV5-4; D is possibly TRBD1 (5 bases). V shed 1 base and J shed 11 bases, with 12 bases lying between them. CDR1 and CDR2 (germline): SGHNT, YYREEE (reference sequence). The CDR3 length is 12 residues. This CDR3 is CASSLQGLDAFF. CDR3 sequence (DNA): TGTGCCAGCAGCTTGCAGGGACTCGACGCTTTCTTT.

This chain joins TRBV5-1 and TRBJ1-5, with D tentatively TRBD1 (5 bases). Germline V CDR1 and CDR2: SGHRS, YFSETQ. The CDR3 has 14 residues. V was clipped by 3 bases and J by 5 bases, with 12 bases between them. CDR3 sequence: CASSSTGADQPQHF. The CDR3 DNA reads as TGCGCCAGCAGCTCCACAGGCGCTGATCAGCCCCAGCATTTT. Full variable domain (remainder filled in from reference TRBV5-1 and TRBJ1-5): KAGVTQTPRYLIKTRGQQVTLSCSPISGHRSVSWYQQTPGQGLQFLFEYFSETQRNKGNFPGRFSGRQFSNSRSEMNVSTLELGDSALYLCASSSTGADQPQHFGDGTRLSIL.

The CDR3 bases are TGTGCCAGTAGTTCTCAGACGGGTTTGAATGAAAAACTGTTTTTT. It yields the protein CASSSQTGLNEKLFF. The chain combines TRBV19 with TRBJ1-4; no firm D call. V lost 5 bases to trimming and J lost 5 bases, with 15 bases between them. Looked up from germline, CDR1 is LNHDA and CDR2 is SQIVND (reference sequence). This CDR3 region has 15 residues. Full variable domain (remainder filled in from reference TRBV19 and TRBJ1-4): DGGITQSPKYLFRKEGQNVTLSCEQNLNHDAMYWYRQDPGQGLRLIYYSQIVNDFQKGDIAEGYSVSREKKESFPLTVTSAQKNPTAFYLCASSSQTGLNEKLFFGSGTQLSVL.